This TCR beta chain was profiled in a study of T cell responses to AZD1222 COVID-19 vaccine (dated by TCRdb to the early 2020s). For context, the study as a whole: AZD1222 recipients given second doses at about 4 weeks or at about 12 weeks were pooled, since spike-specific TCR depth and breadth were not found to differ between the two schedules. TCR sequencing covered over 230 trial participants: roughly 200 given two doses of AZD1222 and about 26 given two doses of MenACWY control vaccine. Trial participants were enrolled by age into 18-55, 56-69 and 70-plus year subgroups, with around 150, 28 and 57 TCR-sequenced participants respectively. Study-wide conclusions, independent of this receptor: Conclusions about previously exposed vaccinees are limited because only six or seven AZD1222 recipients were SARS-CoV-2 seropositive at baseline. Epitopes outside the regions mutated in the B.1.351 and B.1.1.7 variants were reportedly recognized by nearly half of the unique spike-specific TCRs. Spike-specific TCR breadth and depth rose significantly after two AZD1222 doses compared with day 0 and with MenACWY recipients. Most participants were white British and females outnumbered males, and the authors suggested that clonal diversity may have been underestimated. CD4 TCRs associated with the vaccine covered the entire spike protein, and the dominant responses were in regions 160-218 and 743-854. The 56-69-year group was small, and its depth increase did not reach significance, likely because of low power. Because no day 14 peak-response samples were available, repertoires were characterized only after the peak T cell response.

The time point tag for this specimen amounts to: baseline before first vaccination. Vaccinee samples came from UK trials COV001 and COV002, including a single-blind randomized controlled phase 2/3 trial of AZD1222 (ChAdOx1 nCoV-19) in healthy adults. For TCRbeta chain sequencing, PBMC samples were collected from trial participants at day 0 and at day 28 after the second dose. The CDR3 starts with the cysteine, ends with the phenylalanine, and has 16 residues. CDR3 DNA only is kept here, 48 bases in frame from base 1. The germline ends are 16 bases apart after V is trimmed by 1 base and J by 2 bases. CDR1 SGHRS and CDR2 YFSETQ are derived from the germline V gene. In the case of this clone: What antigen it recognizes has not been identified. No per-base quality is available; no much larger clone lies one base away.

The CDR3 regions of human TCRbeta chains were analyzed by immunosequencing. Processing in the source paper ran as follows. Repertoire TCRs were checked for matches against a reference library of SARS-CoV-2-specific TCRs that had been generated using the MIRA antigen-specificity platform. Breadth was defined as the fraction of unique TCRs that were SARS-CoV-2-associated, and depth was defined as the fraction of total T cells that were SARS-CoV-2-associated. Using the MIRA data, every spike-specific TCR was mapped to the spike region that the TCR reacted to and assigned to either a CD4 or a CD8 class. Log10-transformed breadth and depth values were compared by one-way ANOVA with Sidak's multiple comparisons tests. TCRdb took this table from immuneACCESS and kept in-frame rearrangements with V and J called. Such tables lack part of the clones; where checked against another copy, unresolved V genes explain under half of the gap, and the rest is unexplained. That table furnishes V, J and clone size, whereas the DNA furnished D and trimming. This sample has approximately 150,000 clones in its table, and roughly 87% of those were observed once. Of the sample, 2% to 3% falls within the top ten clones.

The chain is encoded by TRBV5-1 joined to TRBJ2-7, with the identity of the D gene unclear. The sequence came from an adult in good health. This specimen consisted of peripheral blood, obtained on day 0 of AZD1222 vaccination. The CDR3 region: CASSLTATAGPYEQYF. The nucleotide sequence is TGCGCCAGCAGCTTGACCGCGACGGCCGGTCCCTACGAGCAGTACTTC.